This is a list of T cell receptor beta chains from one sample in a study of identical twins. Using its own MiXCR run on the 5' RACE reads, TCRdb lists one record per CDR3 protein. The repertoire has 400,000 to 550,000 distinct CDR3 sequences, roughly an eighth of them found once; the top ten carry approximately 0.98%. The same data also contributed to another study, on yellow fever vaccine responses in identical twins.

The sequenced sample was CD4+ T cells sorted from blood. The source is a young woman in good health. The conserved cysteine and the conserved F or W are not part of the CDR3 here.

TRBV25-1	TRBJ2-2	ASSAPGQGVGELF
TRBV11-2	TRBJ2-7	ASSFGDSTYEQY
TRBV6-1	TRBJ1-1	ASSSLEGKTEAF
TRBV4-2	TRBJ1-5	ASSQDTGSNQPQH
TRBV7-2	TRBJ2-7	ASSLAPGTSSYEQY
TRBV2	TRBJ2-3	AKGGGPSTDTQY
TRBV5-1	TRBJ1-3	ASSSRTGWGNTIY
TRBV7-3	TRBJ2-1	ASSDPSRGLYNEQF
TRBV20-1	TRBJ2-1	SARATSGRANEQF
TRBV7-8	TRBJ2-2	ASSHRTSGGANTGELF